This T cell receptor (beta chain) comes out of a study of blood T cell repertoires in COVID-19. Whole-study context: From the United States, Italy and Spain came samples of acute and convalescent COVID-19. T cells, B-cell-depleted T cells, or PBMCs supplied cDNA or gDNA.

Authors' analysis steps: Reference gene primers were amplified, and this amplification served to estimate nucleated cell counts. Data came from immunoSEQ multiplex PCR; TCRdb stores just in-frame clones and leaves some out. V and J calls plus clone size are reproduced from that table; the DNA served to infer D and trimming. Found here are approximately 51,000 clones, 91% of them singletons; the top ten hold approximately 5.9%. The CDR3 loop spans 16 amino acids. Trimming pared 0 bases from V and 4 bases from J, leaving 16 bases between. Germline V gene sequence: CDR1 LGHNA, CDR2 YNFKEQ. Sequenced: peripheral blood. V is TRBV4-2 and J is TRBJ2-7; tentatively, D is TRBD1 (6 bases). The clonotype was recovered from a man in his sixties or seventies with active COVID-19. As DNA, the CDR3 is TGTGCCAGCAGCCAAGAGGAAACAGGGAAAGGGTACGAGCAGTACTTC. It codes for CASSQEETGKGYEQYF.